What follows is one TCR beta chain and its context. What it binds is not known. The method was immunoSEQ multiplex PCR; TCRdb's version includes in-frame clones alone and lacks a portion of them. The sample consists of about 120,000 clones, roughly nine tenths of them appearing once. This record comes from a study of T cell responses to AZD1222 COVID-19 vaccine. V lost 4 bases to trimming and J lost 1 base; unmatched junction nucleotides: 4. CDR3 length: 14 residues. CDR1 LNHDA and CDR2 SQIVND come from the germline V gene (reference sequence). Study-wide results and limits: At 160-218 and 743-854, vaccine-associated CD4 TCRs were dominant, and they spanned spike. Clonal diversity was possibly underestimated, and the donors were mostly white British, with more females. Baseline seropositives among AZD1222 recipients totaled only five to seven. Reports say nearly half of spike-specific TCRs go after unmutated variant regions.

The sample in question was peripheral blood, obtained on day 0 of AZD1222 vaccination. V usage is TRBV19 and J usage is TRBJ2-7; 7 nucleotides agree with TRBD1. The source of this sequence is an adult in good health. CDR3 amino acids: CASSTRDRSYEQYF. The CDR3 DNA reads as TGTGCCAGTAGTACCCGGGACAGATCCTACGAGCAGTACTTC. The full variable domain, completed using reference TRBV19 and TRBJ2-7, is DGGITQSPKYLFRKEGQNVTLSCEQNLNHDAMYWYRQDPGQGLRLIYYSQIVNDFQKGDIAEGYSVSREKKESFPLTVTSAQKNPTAFYLCASSTRDRSYEQYFGPGTRLTVT.